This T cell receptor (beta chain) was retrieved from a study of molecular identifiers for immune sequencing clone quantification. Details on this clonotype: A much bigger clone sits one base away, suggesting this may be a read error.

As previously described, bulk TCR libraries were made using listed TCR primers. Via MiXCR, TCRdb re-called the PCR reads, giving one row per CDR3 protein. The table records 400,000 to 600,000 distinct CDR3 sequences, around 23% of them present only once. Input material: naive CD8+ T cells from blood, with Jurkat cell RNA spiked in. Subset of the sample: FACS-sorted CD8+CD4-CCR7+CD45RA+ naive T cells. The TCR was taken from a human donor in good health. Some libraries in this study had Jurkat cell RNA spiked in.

The CDR3 DNA is TGTGCCGGCAGCTTGGGGACAGCCTCCTACGAGCAGTACTTC. Protein: CAGSLGTASYEQYF. This chain joins TRBV5-6 and TRBJ2-7, with 7 bases fitting TRBD1. Germline V gene sequence: CDR1 SGHDT, CDR2 YYEEEE. The CDR3 sequence is 14 residues long.